This T cell receptor beta chain was retrieved from a study of blood T cell repertoires in COVID-19. Study-wide context: Some COVID-19 samples were acute and others convalescent; all came from the United States, Italy and Spain.

Germline V gene lookup returns CDR1 SGHVS and CDR2 FQNEAQ. The CDR3 is 13 amino acids. V lost 3 bases and J lost 1, with 6 bases in between. In the source study's methods: How many nucleated cells were present was estimated from reference gene primer amplification. Produced via immunoSEQ multiplex PCR; TCRdb's table is partial and in-frame only. Clone size and the V and J calls come from that table; the DNA yielded D and trimming. Of some 370,000 clones in the sample, roughly 90% were seen once. The sequenced material came from peripheral blood. This TCR derives from a man aged 40-50 years with acute or convalescent COVID-19. J is TRBJ1-1 and V is TRBV7-8, with D unresolved. CDR3 in DNA: TGTGCCAGCAGCTTCTTTCCGAACACTGAAGCTTTCTTT. It codes for CASSFFPNTEAFF.